This T cell receptor (beta chain) was documented in a study of radiotherapy plus CTLA-4 blockade in lung cancer. This clone was picked up a small number of times. Generated by immunoSEQ multiplex PCR, the TCRdb table keeps only in-frame clones and is missing some. The sample includes about 70,000 clones, 76% of them seen just once. This receptor was obtained from a human donor with non-small cell lung cancer whose response to radiotherapy plus ipilimumab could not be evaluated. Some clones in this sample may be carry-over from other donors' samples. The source material was peripheral blood, sampled from a patient treated with radiotherapy plus ipilimumab.

The CDR3 bases are TGCGCCAGCAGCTTCCGAGGGACTACCTACGAGCAGTACTTC. Amino acids: CASSFRGTTYEQYF. The chain uses TRBV5-1 and TRBJ2-7; 7 positions match TRBD2. The CDR3 runs to 14 residues. Trimming removed 2 bases from V and 2 bases from J; junction bases left unmatched: 4. Germline V gives CDR1 SGHRS, CDR2 YFSETQ.